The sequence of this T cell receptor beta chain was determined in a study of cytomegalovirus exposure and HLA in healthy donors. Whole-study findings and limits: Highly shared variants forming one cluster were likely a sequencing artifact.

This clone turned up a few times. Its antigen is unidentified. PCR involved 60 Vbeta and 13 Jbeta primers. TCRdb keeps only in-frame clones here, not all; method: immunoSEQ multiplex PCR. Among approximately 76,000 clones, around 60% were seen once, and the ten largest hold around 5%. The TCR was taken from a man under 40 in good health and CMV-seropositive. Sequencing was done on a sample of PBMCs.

The CDR3 region is CAWRAGRAMNTEAFF. The CDR3 DNA reads TGTGCCTGGAGAGCGGGGCGGGCCATGAACACTGAAGCTTTCTTT. The chain carries TRBV30 and TRBJ1-1; maybe TRBD1 (5 bases). There are 15 residues in the CDR3. CDR1 and CDR2 from the germline V gene are GTSNPN and SVGIG (reference sequence). V lost 3 bases, J lost 0 bases, and 14 bases lay in between.